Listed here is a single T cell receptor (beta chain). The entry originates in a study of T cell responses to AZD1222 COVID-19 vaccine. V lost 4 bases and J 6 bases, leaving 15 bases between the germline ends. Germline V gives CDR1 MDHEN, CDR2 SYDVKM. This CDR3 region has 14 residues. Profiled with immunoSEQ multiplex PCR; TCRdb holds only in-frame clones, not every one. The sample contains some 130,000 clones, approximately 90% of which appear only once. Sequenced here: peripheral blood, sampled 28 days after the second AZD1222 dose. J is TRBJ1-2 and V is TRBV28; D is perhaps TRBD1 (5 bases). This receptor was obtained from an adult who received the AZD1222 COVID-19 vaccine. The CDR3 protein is CASSSSPGINGYTF. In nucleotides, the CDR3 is TGTGCCAGCAGTTCCTCCCCAGGGATCAATGGCTACACCTTC.